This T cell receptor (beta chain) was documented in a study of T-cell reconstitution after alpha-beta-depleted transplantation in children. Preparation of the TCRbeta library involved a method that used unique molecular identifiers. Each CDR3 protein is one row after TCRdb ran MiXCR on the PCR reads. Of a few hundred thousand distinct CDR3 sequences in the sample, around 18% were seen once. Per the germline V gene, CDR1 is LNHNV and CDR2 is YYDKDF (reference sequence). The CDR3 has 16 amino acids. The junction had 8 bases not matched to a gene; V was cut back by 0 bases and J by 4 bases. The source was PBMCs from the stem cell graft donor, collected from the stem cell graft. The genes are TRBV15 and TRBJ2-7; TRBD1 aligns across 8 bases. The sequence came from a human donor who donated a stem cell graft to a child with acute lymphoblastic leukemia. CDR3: CATSRDLGTGQYEQYF. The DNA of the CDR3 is TGTGCCACCAGCAGAGATCTGGGGACAGGACAGTACGAGCAGTACTTC.